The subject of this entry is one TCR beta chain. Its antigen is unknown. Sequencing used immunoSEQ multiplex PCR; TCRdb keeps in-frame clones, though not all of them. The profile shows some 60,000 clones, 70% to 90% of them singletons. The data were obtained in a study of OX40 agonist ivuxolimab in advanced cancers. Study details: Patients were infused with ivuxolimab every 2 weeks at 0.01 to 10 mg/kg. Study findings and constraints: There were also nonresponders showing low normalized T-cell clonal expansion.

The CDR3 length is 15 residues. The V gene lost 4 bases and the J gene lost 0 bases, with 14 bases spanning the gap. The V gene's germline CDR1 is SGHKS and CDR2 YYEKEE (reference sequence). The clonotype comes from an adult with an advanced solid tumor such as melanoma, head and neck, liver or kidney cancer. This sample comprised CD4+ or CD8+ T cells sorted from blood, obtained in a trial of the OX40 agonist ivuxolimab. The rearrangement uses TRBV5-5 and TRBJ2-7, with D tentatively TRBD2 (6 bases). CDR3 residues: CASSPSAGSSYEQYF. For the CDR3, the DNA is TGTGCCAGCAGCCCTTCGGCGGGGAGCTCCTACGAGCAGTACTTC.